The TCR beta chain described here comes from a study of OX40 agonist ivuxolimab in advanced cancers. Study in general: While on treatment, patients had intravenous ivuxolimab at 0.01 to 10 mg/kg every 2 weeks. People who had prior anti-PD-1, anti-PD-L1 or anti-CTLA-4 therapy could take part, and 40% had some.

Some clones are missing from TCRdb's copy, which holds only in-frame ones; the method was immunoSEQ multiplex PCR. The sample includes roughly 62,000 clones, roughly 81% of them seen just once. Details on this clone: Its antigen is unidentified.

General observations from the study: Normalized expansion of T-cell clones was also low for some nonresponders. Expanded clones belonging to CD8+ T cells outnumbered, on average, those of CD4+.

The CDR3 has 16 amino acids. V gave up 4 bases and J gave up 4 bases, with 17 bases separating them. Per germline, CDR1 SGHDT and CDR2 YYEEEE. This receptor was taken from an adult with an advanced solid tumor such as melanoma, head and neck, liver or kidney cancer. The rearrangement joins TRBV5-6 to TRBJ2-2, with D perhaps assigned TRBD1 or TRBD2 (5 bases each). This material consisted of CD4+ or CD8+ T cells sorted from blood, taken in a trial of the OX40 agonist ivuxolimab. Written as DNA, the CDR3 is TGTGCCAGCAGCCCGGGACCGTTCTATGGCACCGGGGAGCTGTTTTTT. It is translated as CASSPGPFYGTGELFF.